These T cell receptor beta chains were read from a single sample in a study of graft-versus-host responses after intestinal transplantation. The table came from immunoSEQ multiplex PCR; TCRdb's copy has only in-frame clones and leaves some out. The sample records roughly 40,000 clones, about 90% being singletons. Sequencing was performed on PBMCs, taken less than 280 days after transplant. The receptors originated from a human patient who received an intestinal transplant, so some T cells may come from the graft donor. Both conserved end residues are part of each CDR3. The D gene is left open where the match is weak. Clone size is shown for a subset of rows, as once, few, many or a class of expanded clone.

clone size	J gene	D gene	V gene	CDR3 DNA	CDR3 protein
-	TRBJ2-5	TRBD2	TRBV14	TGTGCCAGCAGCTTCAGACTAGCGGGGGAAGAGACCCAGTACTTC	CASSFRLAGEETQYF
-	TRBJ1-1	-	TRBV2	TGTGCCAGCAGTTACACAGGGATGAACACTGAAGCTTTCTTT	CASSYTGMNTEAFF
-	TRBJ2-3	TRBD1	TRBV9	TGTGCCAGCAGCGCAGGGACAGGGAGAGATACGCAGTATTTT	CASSAGTGRDTQYF
-	TRBJ1-1	-	TRBV19	TGTGCCAGTAGTATGGCGGCAGGTGAAGCTTTCTTT	CASSMAAGEAFF
-	TRBJ1-2	-	TRBV13	TGTGCCAGCAGCTTTCCCCCCCCGGGACTATCCTCTCTTGGCTACACCTTC	CASSFPPPGLSSLGYTF
-	TRBJ2-3	-	TRBV27	TGTGCCAGCAGTTTATTGCTGACAGCCACAGATACGCAGTATTTT	CASSLLLTATDTQYF
-	TRBJ2-1	-	TRBV6-1	TGTGCCAGCAGTGATGAGTCGCTGCGAACTTACTACAATGAGCAGTTCTTC	CASSDESLRTYYNEQFF
once	TRBJ2-1	-	TRBV15	TGTGCCACCAGCAGAGACCAGATTGAGCAGTTCTTC	CATSRDQIEQFF
-	TRBJ1-2	-	TRBV5-1	TGCGCCAGCAGCTTCGACATCGGGGTGGGTGGCTACACCTTC	CASSFDIGVGGYTF
once	TRBJ1-1	-	TRBV18	TGTGCCAGCTCACCACGGACCGCTGAAGCTTTCTTT	CASSPRTAEAFF